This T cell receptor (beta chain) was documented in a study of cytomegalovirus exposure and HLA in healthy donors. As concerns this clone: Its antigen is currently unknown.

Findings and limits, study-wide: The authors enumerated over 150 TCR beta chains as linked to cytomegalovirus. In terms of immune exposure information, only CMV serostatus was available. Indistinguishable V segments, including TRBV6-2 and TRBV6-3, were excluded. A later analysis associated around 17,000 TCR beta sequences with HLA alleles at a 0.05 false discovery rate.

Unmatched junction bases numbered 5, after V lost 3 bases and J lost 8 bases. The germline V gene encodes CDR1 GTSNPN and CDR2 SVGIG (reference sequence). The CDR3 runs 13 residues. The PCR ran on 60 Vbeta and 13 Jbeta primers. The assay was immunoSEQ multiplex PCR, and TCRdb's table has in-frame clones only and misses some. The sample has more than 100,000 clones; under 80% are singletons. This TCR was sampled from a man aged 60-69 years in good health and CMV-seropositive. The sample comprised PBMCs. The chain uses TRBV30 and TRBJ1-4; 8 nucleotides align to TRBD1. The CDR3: CAWRIQGVEKLFF. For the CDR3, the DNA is TGTGCCTGGAGGATACAGGGGGTGGAAAAACTGTTTTTT.